One and the same sample provided the 30 T cell receptor beta chains below, sequenced in a study of T cell responses to AZD1222 COVID-19 vaccine. Measured with immunoSEQ multiplex PCR; TCRdb has only the in-frame clones, and not every one. The sample lists about 42,000 clones, roughly 88% occurring once. This sample comprised peripheral blood, obtained 28 days after the second AZD1222 dose. All receptors come from an adult who received the AZD1222 COVID-19 vaccine.

The chain links TRBV10-3 to TRBJ2-3; weak D call: TRBD2 (5 bases). The CDR3 sequence is 15 residues long. Per germline, CDR1 ENHRY and CDR2 SYGVKD. V was clipped by 2 bases and J by 2 bases, with 11 bases between them. In DNA, the CDR3 is TGTGCCATCAGTGAGGCGAGGGTGGCCACAGATACGCAGTATTTT. It specifies CAISEARVATDTQYF.

This chain uses TRBV5-4 with TRBJ2-7; tentatively, D is TRBD2 (6 bases). V was trimmed by 5 bases and J by 4 bases, leaving 19 bases between them. There are 15 residues in the CDR3. Germline V CDR1 and CDR2: SGHNT, YYREEE (reference sequence). CDR3 sequence reads: CASRRDFPGGYEQYF. The DNA of the CDR3 is TGTGCCAGCAGACGGGACTTCCCAGGAGGGTACGAGCAGTACTTC.

The chain couples TRBV3-1 (or the pseudogene TRBV3-2) to TRBJ1-4, with 8 bases identical to TRBD1. Germline V lookup: CDR1 LGHDT, CDR2 YNNKEL (reference sequence). This CDR3 has 15 residues. Losses at the gene ends were 4 bases for V and 8 bases for J; bases not matched to a gene: 9. For the CDR3, the DNA is TGTGCCAGCAGCCGACGGACAGGGAGAGGCGAAAAACTGTTTTTT. This gives the protein CASSRRTGRGEKLFF.

This sequence joins TRBV30 and TRBJ1-3; D is undetermined. The CDR3 runs to 14 residues. CDR1 and CDR2 from the germline V gene are GTSNPN and SVGIG (reference sequence). V dropped 3 bases and J dropped 0 bases, with 9 bases sitting between them. CDR3 sequence: CAWRTMGSGNTIYF. CDR3 nucleotides: TGTGCCTGGAGAACGATGGGCTCTGGAAACACCATATATTTT.

The chain joins TRBV6-2 or TRBV6-3 to TRBJ1-5, with D perhaps matching TRBD1 (6 bases). Between the trimmed V and J ends, which lost 6 bases and 5 bases, there was a span of 17 bases. Germline V gene data show CDR1 as MNHEY and CDR2 as SVGEGT. The length of the CDR3 is 15 residues. The CDR3 nucleotides are TGTGCCAGCAGCGACCGAGAAGGGGGGCATCAGCCCCAGCATTTT. Translated, it gives CASSDREGGHQPQHF.

The CDR3 DNA is TGCGCCAGCAGCCAAGGGTACAATGAGCAGTTCTTC. It yields the protein CASSQGYNEQFF. The chain is built from TRBV4-3 and TRBJ2-1, with no clear D. Germline lookup yields CDR1 LGHNA and CDR2 YSLEER. Trimming removed 1 base at V and 4 bases at J, with 2 bases between. The CDR3 is 12 residues long.

V gene TRBV27 combines with J gene TRBJ1-6, with D unclear. CDR1 and CDR2 from the germline V gene are MNHEY and SMNVEV (reference sequence). This CDR3 is 14 amino acids long. Trimming left V 2 bases short and J 9 bases short, with 11 bases between. DNA of the CDR3: TGTGCCAGCAGTTTAGTAGGGTTAGGTTCACCCCTCCACTTT. Translated: CASSLVGLGSPLHF.

The V call is TRBV6-5, the J call TRBJ1-1; D unresolved. Trimming removed 7 bases at V and 0 bases at J, with 9 bases between. CDR1 and CDR2 (germline): MNHEY, SVGAGI. The CDR3 has 13 residues. CDR3 residues: CASNELLNTEAFF. The CDR3 coding sequence is TGTGCCAGCAACGAGCTTCTGAACACTGAAGCTTTCTTT.

In its sample, this clone was seen once. J is TRBJ1-1 and V is TRBV9, with D perhaps TRBD1 (5 bases). Per the germline V gene, CDR1 is SGDLS and CDR2 is YYNGEE. The V gene lost 3 bases and the J gene lost 0 bases, with 15 bases spanning the gap. The CDR3 spans 16 residues. The CDR3, as DNA: TGTGCCAGCAGCGACGGTCAGGGCTCGTTGAACACTGAAGCTTTCTTT. This codes for CASSDGQGSLNTEAFF.

The genes are TRBV5-4 and TRBJ2-7, with 13 bases that match TRBD2. V lost 3 bases, J lost 6 bases, and 3 bases stayed unmatched. In germline, CDR1 is SGHNT, CDR2 YYREEE (reference sequence). This CDR3 has 14 residues. The CDR3 coding sequence is TGTGCCAGCAGCTGGGGACTAGCGGGGACCGAGCAGTACTTC. Translation: CASSWGLAGTEQYF.

This clone has a single count. The rearrangement uses TRBV19 and TRBJ2-7; 13 bases align to TRBD2. Germline CDR1 LNHDA, CDR2 SQIVND (reference sequence). This CDR3 contains 15 residues. V shed 5 bases, J shed 5 bases, and the junction held 6 bases outside the gene matches. Written as DNA, the CDR3 is TGTGCCAGTAGTGCCCGACTAGCGGGAGGCCACGAGCAGTACTTC. Translating gives CASSARLAGGHEQYF.

The V call is TRBV6-5, the J call TRBJ2-6, with 7 bases fitting TRBD1. The junction had 3 bases not matched to a gene; V was cut back by 2 bases and J by 2 bases. The CDR3 has 16 residues. Germline V gives CDR1 MNHEY, CDR2 SVGAGI. This CDR3 reads CASSYTDRAGANVLTF. As DNA, the CDR3 is TGTGCCAGCAGTTACACCGACAGGGCTGGGGCCAACGTCCTGACTTTC.

V gene TRBV5-1 combines with J gene TRBJ2-7; 8 bases map to TRBD2. The CDR3 extends over 14 amino acids. Germline loops: CDR1 SGHRS, CDR2 YFSETQ. V was pared by 7 bases and J by 0 bases, with 6 bases of the junction left unmatched. CDR3 sequence: CASSPSGGSYEQYF. The DNA for the CDR3 is TGCGCCAGCTCGCCCAGCGGGGGCTCCTACGAGCAGTACTTC.

The chain links TRBV3-1 (or the pseudogene TRBV3-2) to TRBJ2-7, with 7 bases fitting TRBD2. The J segment lost 9 bases and the V segment lost 0 bases, leaving 5 bases of the junction unmatched. Germline CDR1 is LGHDT and CDR2 is YNNKEL (reference sequence). The CDR3 totals 13 residues. CDR3 sequence: CASSQDREGWQYF. CDR3 sequence (DNA): TGTGCCAGCAGCCAAGATAGGGAGGGCTGGCAGTACTTC.

This clone appeared a single time. This CDR3 is CASSPGQGGYTF. DNA for the CDR3: TGTGCCAGCAGTCCTGGACAGGGGGGCTACACCTTC. The genes are TRBV2 and TRBJ1-2, with TRBD1 matching 9 bases. The germline gives CDR1 SNHLY, CDR2 FYNNEI. V dropped 5 bases and J dropped 8; count of bases not matched to a gene: 3. There are 12 residues in the CDR3.

J is TRBJ2-3 and V is TRBV2; D perhaps matches TRBD2 (7 bases). The CDR3 consists of 16 residues. The V gene lost 2 bases and the J gene lost 2 bases, with 14 bases spanning the gap. The germline V gene has CDR1 SNHLY and CDR2 FYNNEI. CDR3: CASSERGGLSTDTQYF. CDR3 DNA sequence: TGTGCCAGCAGTGAAAGGGGGGGGCTCTCCACAGATACGCAGTATTTT.

The gene calls are TRBV2 and TRBJ2-1, with a possible D match to TRBD2 (6 bases). Trimming took 7 bases from V and 0 from J, leaving 10 bases between them. Germline V gives CDR1 SNHLY, CDR2 FYNNEI. CDR3 length equals 14 residues. CDR3 nucleotides: TGTGCCAGCACACGGGAGAGCTCCTACAATGAGCAGTTCTTC. Translating gives CASTRESSYNEQFF.

This chain links TRBV12-3 or TRBV12-4 with TRBJ2-3, with no clear D. This CDR3 has 12 residues. V lost 8 bases to trimming and J lost 4 bases, with 10 bases between them. Here the CDR3 reads CASRVGPDTQYF. As DNA, the CDR3 is TGTGCCAGCCGTGTGGGCCCAGATACGCAGTATTTT.

This clone is a singleton in its sample. The CDR3 sequence: CASSQEGAWRGETQYF. The CDR3 DNA follows: TGCGCCAGCAGCCAAGAGGGGGCTTGGCGAGGAGAGACCCAGTACTTC. V gene TRBV4-1 combines with J gene TRBJ2-5; a weak D match, TRBD1 (6 bases). The CDR3 contains 16 residues. V was pared by 0 bases and J by 4 bases, with 15 bases between. Germline V gives CDR1 MGHRA, CDR2 YSYEKL.

CDR3 nucleotides: TGTGCCAGCTCACCCTTTTTCAGGGAAGTGAGAAACATTCAGTACTTC. It translates to CASSPFFREVRNIQYF. The chain recombines TRBV18 with TRBJ2-4, with a tentative D call TRBD1 (5 bases). CDR1 is KGHSH and CDR2 is LQKENI in the germline V gene. The V and J ends lost 3 bases and 6 bases respectively, with 18 bases between them. The CDR3 extends over 16 amino acids.

The genes are TRBV2 and TRBJ2-1; D unresolved. The CDR3 is 14 residues long. V lost 5 bases to trimming and J lost 6 bases, with 14 bases between them. Germline CDR1 and CDR2: SNHLY and FYNNEI. CDR3 region: CASSTTRNSNEQFF. CDR3 sequence (DNA): TGTGCCAGCAGTACTACAAGAAATTCCAATGAGCAGTTCTTC. The full variable domain, with the rest looked up from reference TRBV2 and TRBJ2-1, is EPEVTQTPSHQVTQMGQEVILRCVPISNHLYFYWYRQILGQKVEFLVSFYNNEISEKSEIFDDQFSVERPDGSNFTLKIRSTKLEDSAMYFCASSTTRNSNEQFFGPGTRLTVL.

This clone was detected once. The chain recombines TRBV18 with TRBJ2-3, with TRBD1 identical over 9 bases. Per the germline V gene, CDR1 is KGHSH and CDR2 is LQKENI. CDR3 length: 15 amino acids. The trim removed 3 bases at V and 4 bases at J, leaving 5 bases unmatched. The CDR3 region is CASSPGTGLADTQYF. CDR3 bases: TGTGCCAGCTCACCGGGGACAGGGTTGGCAGATACGCAGTATTTT.

The rearrangement links TRBV7-2 to TRBJ1-2; a possible D gene is TRBD1 (6 bases). With 6 bases removed from V and 4 bases from J, the gap between germline ends came to 18 bases. The V gene's germline CDR1 is SGHTA and CDR2 FQGNSA. The CDR3 extends over 15 amino acids. The CDR3 nucleotides are TGTGCCAGCAGGTCTGGTACAGGGTACGCCTATGGCTACACCTTC. Amino acid sequence: CASRSGTGYAYGYTF. Based on the CDR3 plus reference TRBV7-2 and TRBJ1-2, the full variable domain is GAGVSQSPSNKVTEKGKDVELRCDPISGHTALYWYRQSLGQGLEFLIYFQGNSAPDKSGLPSDRFSAERTGGSVSTLTIQRTQQEDSAVYLCASRSGTGYAYGYTFGSGTRLTVV.

This chain links TRBV11-1 with TRBJ2-2; TRBD2 matches 13 bases. Germline V lookup: CDR1 SGHAT, CDR2 FQDESV (reference sequence). After removal of 4 bases from V and 5 bases from J, the junction contained 4 bases not matched to a gene. This CDR3 comprises 16 residues. The CDR3 bases are TGTGCCAGCAGCTCGGGACTAGCGGGATTAACCGGGGAGCTGTTTTTT. Its translation is CASSSGLAGLTGELFF.

The rearrangement uses TRBV27 and TRBJ1-5; D perhaps matches TRBD1 (5 bases). The germline V gene has CDR1 MNHEY and CDR2 SMNVEV (reference sequence). The CDR3 covers 15 residues. The V and J ends lost 5 bases and 0 bases respectively, with 11 bases between them. As DNA, the CDR3 is TGTGCCAGCAGTCCACAGGCTTCTAGCAATCAGCCCCAGCATTTT. This codes for CASSPQASSNQPQHF.

The rearrangement joins TRBV2 to TRBJ1-4, with a weak D call TRBD1 (6 bases). V lost 6 bases, J lost 5 bases, and 13 bases lay in between. Germline-derived CDR1 and CDR2 are SNHLY and FYNNEI. The CDR3 spans 14 residues. The DNA for the CDR3 is TGTGCCAGCAGCCACAGGGACGGCAATGAAAAACTGTTTTTT. It codes for CASSHRDGNEKLFF.

This clone has only a few counts. The V and J genes are TRBV12-3 or TRBV12-4 and TRBJ2-7, with D tentatively TRBD2 (5 bases). V was clipped by 1 base and J by 7 bases, with 11 bases between them. This CDR3 has 13 amino acids. CDR3 sequence reads: CASSLGVRTEQYF. CDR3 in DNA: TGTGCCAGCAGTTTAGGTGTTCGGACTGAGCAGTACTTC.

This chain links TRBV25-1 with TRBJ1-2, with D possibly matching TRBD1 (6 bases). This CDR3 spans 13 amino acids. Trimming removed 2 bases at V and 7 bases at J, with 11 bases between. Germline V gene data show CDR1 as MGHDK and CDR2 as SYGVNS. In nucleotides, the CDR3 is TGTGCCAGCAGTGAAAGGGGGAGTGGTGGCTACACCTTC. This translates into CASSERGSGGYTF.

The chain joins TRBV6-5 to TRBJ1-2; no clear D gene. CDR1 is MNHEY, CDR2 SVGAGI, per germline. The V end lost 0 bases, the J end lost 2 bases, and 7 bases lay between the germline ends. The CDR3 sequence is 14 residues long. The chain's CDR3 is CASSYSYQNYGYTF. As DNA, the CDR3 is TGTGCCAGCAGTTACTCGTATCAGAACTATGGCTACACCTTC.

This sequence joins TRBV6-5 and TRBJ1-2, with 8 bases matching TRBD1. The CDR3 is 12 amino acids. Germline V CDR1 and CDR2: MNHEY, SVGAGI. V shed 6 bases and J 9 bases; nucleotides not matched to a gene: 6. Here the CDR3 reads CASREDRASYTF. CDR3 nucleotide sequence: TGTGCCAGCAGAGAGGACAGGGCTAGCTACACCTTC.